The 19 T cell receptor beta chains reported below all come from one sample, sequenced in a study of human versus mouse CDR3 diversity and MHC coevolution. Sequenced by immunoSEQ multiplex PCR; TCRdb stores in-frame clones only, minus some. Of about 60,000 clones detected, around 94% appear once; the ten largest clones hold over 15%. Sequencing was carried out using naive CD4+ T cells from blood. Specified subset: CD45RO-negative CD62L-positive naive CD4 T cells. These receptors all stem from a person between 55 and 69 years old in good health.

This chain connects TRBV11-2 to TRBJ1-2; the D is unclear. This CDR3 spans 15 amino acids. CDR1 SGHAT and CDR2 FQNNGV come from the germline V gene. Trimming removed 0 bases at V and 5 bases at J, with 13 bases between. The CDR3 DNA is TGTGCCAGCAGCTTAGATAGTCGAGGGTCGTATGGCTACACCTTC. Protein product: CASSLDSRGSYGYTF.

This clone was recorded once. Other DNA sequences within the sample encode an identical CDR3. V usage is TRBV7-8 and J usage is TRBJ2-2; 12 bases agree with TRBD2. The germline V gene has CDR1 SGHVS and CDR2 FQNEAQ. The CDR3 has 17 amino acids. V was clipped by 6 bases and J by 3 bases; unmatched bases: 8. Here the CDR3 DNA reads TGTGCCAGCAGTTGGACTAGCGGGGCGGGGTACACCGGGGAGCTGTTTTTT. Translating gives CASSWTSGAGYTGELFF.

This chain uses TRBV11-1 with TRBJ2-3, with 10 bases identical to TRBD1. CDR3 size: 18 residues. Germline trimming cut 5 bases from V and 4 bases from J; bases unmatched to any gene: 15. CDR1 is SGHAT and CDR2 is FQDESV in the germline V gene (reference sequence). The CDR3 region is CASSLKTAGTGAPDTQYF. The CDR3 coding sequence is TGTGCCAGCAGCCTTAAAACCGCCGGGACAGGGGCTCCAGATACGCAGTATTTT.

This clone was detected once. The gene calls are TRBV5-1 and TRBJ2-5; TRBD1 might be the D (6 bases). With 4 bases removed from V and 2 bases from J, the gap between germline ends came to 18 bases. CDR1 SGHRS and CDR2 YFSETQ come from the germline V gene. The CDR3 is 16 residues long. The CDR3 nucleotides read TGCGCCAGCAGCCTACAGGGCGCCCTGGCACAAGAGACCCAGTACTTC. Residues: CASSLQGALAQETQYF. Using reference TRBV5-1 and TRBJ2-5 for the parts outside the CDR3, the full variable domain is KAGVTQTPRYLIKTRGQQVTLSCSPISGHRSVSWYQQTPGQGLQFLFEYFSETQRNKGNFPGRFSGRQFSNSRSEMNVSTLELGDSALYLCASSLQGALAQETQYFGPGTRLLVL.

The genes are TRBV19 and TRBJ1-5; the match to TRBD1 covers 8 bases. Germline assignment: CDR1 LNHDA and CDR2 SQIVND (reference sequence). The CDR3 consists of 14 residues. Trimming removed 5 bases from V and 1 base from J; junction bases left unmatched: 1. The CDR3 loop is CASSRDRSNQPQHF. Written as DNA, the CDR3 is TGTGCCAGTAGTCGGGACAGGAGCAATCAGCCCCAGCATTTT.

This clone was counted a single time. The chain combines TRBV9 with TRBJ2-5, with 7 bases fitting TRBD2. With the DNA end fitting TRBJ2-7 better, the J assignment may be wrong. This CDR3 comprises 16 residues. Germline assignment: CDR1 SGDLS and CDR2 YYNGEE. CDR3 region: CASSVEGGSFIHEQYF. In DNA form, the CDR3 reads TGTGCCAGCAGCGTAGAGGGCGGGAGCTTTATCCACGAGCAGTACTTC.

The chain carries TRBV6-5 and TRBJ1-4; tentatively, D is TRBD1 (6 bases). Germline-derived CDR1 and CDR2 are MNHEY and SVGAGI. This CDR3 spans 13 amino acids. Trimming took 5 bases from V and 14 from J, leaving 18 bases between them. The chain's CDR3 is CASSEGGGLALFF. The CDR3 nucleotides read TGTGCCAGCAGTGAAGGGGGGGGGCTTGCGCTGTTTTTT.

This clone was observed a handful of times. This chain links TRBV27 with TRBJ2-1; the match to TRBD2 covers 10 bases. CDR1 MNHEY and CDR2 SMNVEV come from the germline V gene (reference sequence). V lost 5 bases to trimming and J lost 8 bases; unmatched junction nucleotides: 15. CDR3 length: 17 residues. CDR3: CASSQGKRTSGLYEQFF. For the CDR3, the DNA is TGTGCCAGCAGTCAAGGGAAAAGGACTAGCGGACTCTATGAGCAGTTCTTC.

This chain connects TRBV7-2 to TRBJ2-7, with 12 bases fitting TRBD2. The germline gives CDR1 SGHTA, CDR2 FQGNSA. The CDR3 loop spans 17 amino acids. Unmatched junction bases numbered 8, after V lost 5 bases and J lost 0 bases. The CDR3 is CASSETSGSLGSYEQYF. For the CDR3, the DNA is TGTGCCAGCAGCGAGACTAGCGGGAGTCTGGGCTCCTACGAGCAGTACTTC.

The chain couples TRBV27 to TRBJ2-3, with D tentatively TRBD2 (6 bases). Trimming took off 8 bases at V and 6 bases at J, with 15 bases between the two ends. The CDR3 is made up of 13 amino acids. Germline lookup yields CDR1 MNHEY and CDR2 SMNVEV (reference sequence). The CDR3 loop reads CASSLWGVDTQYF. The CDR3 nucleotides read TGTGCCAGCTCCTTATGGGGGGTCGATACGCAGTATTTT.

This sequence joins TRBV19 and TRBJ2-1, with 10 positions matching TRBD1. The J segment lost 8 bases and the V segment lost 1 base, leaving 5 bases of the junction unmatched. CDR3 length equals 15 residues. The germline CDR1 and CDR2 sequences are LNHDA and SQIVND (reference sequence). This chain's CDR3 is CASSIAGTGVHEQFF. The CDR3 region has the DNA TGTGCCAGTAGTATAGCCGGGACAGGGGTCCATGAGCAGTTCTTC.

The CDR3 here is CASSTTSGSWNEQFF. DNA for the CDR3: TGTGCCAGCAGTACAACTAGCGGGAGTTGGAATGAGCAGTTCTTC. This chain joins TRBV6-5 and TRBJ2-1, with 11 bases aligning to TRBD2. V lost 5 bases and J lost 7; bases outside the gene matches: 7. The CDR3 sequence is 15 residues long. Germline V lookup: CDR1 MNHEY, CDR2 SVGAGI.

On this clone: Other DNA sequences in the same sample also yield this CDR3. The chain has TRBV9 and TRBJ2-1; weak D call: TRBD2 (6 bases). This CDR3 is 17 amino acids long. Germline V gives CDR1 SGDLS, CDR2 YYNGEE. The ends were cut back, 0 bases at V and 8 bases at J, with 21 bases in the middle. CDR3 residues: CASSVAPTMSSVDEQFF. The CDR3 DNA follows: TGTGCCAGCAGCGTAGCCCCCACGATGTCTAGCGTCGATGAGCAGTTCTTC.

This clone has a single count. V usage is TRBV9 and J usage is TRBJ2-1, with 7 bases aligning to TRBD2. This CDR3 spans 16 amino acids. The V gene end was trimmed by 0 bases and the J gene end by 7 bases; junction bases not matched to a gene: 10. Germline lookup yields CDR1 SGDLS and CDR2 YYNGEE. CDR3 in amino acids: CASSVEGSGVWNEQFF. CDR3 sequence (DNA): TGTGCCAGCAGCGTAGAGGGGAGCGGGGTCTGGAATGAGCAGTTCTTC.

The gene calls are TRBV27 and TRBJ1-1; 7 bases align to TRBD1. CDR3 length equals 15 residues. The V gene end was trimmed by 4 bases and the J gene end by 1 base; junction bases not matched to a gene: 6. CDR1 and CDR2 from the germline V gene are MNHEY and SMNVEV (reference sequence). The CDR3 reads CASSSPGQRNTEAFF. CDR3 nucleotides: TGTGCCAGCAGTTCGCCGGGACAGCGGAACACTGAAGCTTTCTTT.

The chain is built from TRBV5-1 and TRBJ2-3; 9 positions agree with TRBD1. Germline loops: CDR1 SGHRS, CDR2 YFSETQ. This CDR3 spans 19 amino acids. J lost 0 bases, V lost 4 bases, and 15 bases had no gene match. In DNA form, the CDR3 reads TGCGCCAGCAGCACCCAGGCGTTTTGGGACAGGGATAGCACAGATACGCAGTATTTT. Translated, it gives CASSTQAFWDRDSTDTQYF.

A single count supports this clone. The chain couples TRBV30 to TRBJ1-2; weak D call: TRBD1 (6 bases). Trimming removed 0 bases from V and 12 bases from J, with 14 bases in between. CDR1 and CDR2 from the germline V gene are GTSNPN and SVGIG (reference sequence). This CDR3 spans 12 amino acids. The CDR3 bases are TGTGCCTGGAGTGTAGGTGGGCAGGGGAACACCTTC. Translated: CAWSVGGQGNTF.

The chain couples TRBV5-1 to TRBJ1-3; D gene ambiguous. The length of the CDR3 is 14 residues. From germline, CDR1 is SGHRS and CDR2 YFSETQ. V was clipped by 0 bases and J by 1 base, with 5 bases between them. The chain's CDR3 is CASSLAGSGNTIYF. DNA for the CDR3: TGCGCCAGCAGCTTGGCGGGGTCTGGAAACACCATATATTTT.

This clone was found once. CDR3 residues: CASSLDGSSGQPQHF. DNA of the CDR3: TGTGCCAGCAGTCTGGACGGGTCCAGCGGTCAGCCCCAGCATTTT. The V call is TRBV5-5, the J call TRBJ1-5; D uncertain. Germline values: CDR1 SGHKS, CDR2 YYEKEE (reference sequence). CDR3 length: 15 residues. Deletions cut 5 bases from V and 6 bases from J, with 18 bases between.